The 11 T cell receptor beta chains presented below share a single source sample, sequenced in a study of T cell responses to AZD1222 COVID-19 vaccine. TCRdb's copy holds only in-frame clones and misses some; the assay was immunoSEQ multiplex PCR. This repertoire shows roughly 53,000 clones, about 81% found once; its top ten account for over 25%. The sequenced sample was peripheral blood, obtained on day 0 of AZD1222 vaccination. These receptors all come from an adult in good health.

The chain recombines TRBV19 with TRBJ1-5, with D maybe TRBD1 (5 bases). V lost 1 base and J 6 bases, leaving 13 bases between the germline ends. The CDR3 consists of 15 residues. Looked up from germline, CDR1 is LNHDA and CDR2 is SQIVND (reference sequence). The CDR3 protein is CASSIGGVVSQPQHF. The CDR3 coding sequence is TGTGCCAGTAGTATAGGGGGGGTTGTAAGTCAGCCCCAGCATTTT.

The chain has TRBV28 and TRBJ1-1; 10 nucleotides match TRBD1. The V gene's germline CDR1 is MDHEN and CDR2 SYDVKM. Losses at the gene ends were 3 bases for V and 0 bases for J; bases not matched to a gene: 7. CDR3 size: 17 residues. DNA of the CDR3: TGTGCCAGCAGTTTTGGACAGGGGGTGTCCATGAACACTGAAGCTTTCTTT. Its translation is CASSFGQGVSMNTEAFF.

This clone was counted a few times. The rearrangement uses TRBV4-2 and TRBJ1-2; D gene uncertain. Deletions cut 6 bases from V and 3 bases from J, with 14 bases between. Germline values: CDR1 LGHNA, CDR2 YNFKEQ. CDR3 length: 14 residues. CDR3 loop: CASRPGEGHYGYTF. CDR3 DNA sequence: TGTGCCAGCAGGCCCGGTGAGGGCCACTATGGCTACACCTTC.

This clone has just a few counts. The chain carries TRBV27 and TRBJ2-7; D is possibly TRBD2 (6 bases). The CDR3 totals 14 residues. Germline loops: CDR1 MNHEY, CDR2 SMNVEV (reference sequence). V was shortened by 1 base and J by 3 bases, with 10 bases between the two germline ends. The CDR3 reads CASSLLAANYEQYF. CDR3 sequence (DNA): TGTGCCAGCAGTTTATTAGCGGCGAACTACGAGCAGTACTTC.

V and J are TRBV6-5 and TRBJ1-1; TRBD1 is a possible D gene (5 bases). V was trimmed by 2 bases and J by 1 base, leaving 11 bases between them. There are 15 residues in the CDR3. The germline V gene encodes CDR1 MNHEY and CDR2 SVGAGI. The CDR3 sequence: CASSYTDTANTEAFF. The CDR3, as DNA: TGTGCCAGCAGTTACACGGACACAGCGAACACTGAAGCTTTCTTT.

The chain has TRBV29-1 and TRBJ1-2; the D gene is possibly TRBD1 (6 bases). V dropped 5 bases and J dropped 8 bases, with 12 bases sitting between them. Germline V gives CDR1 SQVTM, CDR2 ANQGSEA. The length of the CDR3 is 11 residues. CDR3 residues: CSVYRAAGYTF. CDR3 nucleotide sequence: TGCAGCGTTTACAGGGCCGCGGGCTACACCTTC.

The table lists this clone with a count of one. The CDR3 DNA reads as TGTGCCAGCGGACAGGCTTACTCTGGAAACACCATATATTTT. Translating it yields CASGQAYSGNTIYF. The chain recombines TRBV7-2 with TRBJ1-3, with 7 bases aligning to TRBD1. This CDR3 spans 14 amino acids. Germline assignment: CDR1 SGHTA and CDR2 FQGNSA. Germline trimming cut 8 bases from V and 0 bases from J; bases unmatched to any gene: 4.

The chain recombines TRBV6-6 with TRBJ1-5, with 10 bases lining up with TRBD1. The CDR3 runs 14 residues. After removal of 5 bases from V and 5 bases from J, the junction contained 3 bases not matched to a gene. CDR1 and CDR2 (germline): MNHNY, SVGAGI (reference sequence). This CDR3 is CASSRDRGDQPQHF. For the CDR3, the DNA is TGTGCCAGCAGTCGGGACAGGGGCGATCAGCCCCAGCATTTT.

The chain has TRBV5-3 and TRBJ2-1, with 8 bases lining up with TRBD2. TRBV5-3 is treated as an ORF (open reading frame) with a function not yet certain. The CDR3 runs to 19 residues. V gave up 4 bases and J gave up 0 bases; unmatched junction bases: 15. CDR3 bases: TGTGCCAGAAGCGGCACCCCAACTATAGCGGGAACCTCCTACAATGAGCAGTTCTTC. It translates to CARSGTPTIAGTSYNEQFF.

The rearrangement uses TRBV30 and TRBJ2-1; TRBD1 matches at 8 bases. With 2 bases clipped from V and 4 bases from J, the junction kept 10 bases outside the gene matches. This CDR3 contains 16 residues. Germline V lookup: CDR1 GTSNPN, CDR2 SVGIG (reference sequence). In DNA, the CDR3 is TGTGCCTGGAGTCCCTTTGGACAGGGTATTTACAATGAGCAGTTCTTC. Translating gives CAWSPFGQGIYNEQFF.

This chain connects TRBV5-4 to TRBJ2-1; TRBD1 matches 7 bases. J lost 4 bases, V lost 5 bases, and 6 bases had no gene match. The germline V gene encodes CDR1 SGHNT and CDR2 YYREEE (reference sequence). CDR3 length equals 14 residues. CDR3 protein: CASSHRDRYNEQFF. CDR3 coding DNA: TGTGCCAGCAGTCACCGGGACAGATACAATGAGCAGTTCTTC.